This TCR beta chain was sequenced in a study of cytomegalovirus exposure and HLA in healthy donors. Produced via immunoSEQ multiplex PCR; TCRdb's table is partial and in-frame only. The sample comprises some 76,000 clones, roughly 94% of which are singletons, and approximately 3.3% rests with the top ten. CDR1 is LNHDA, CDR2 SQIVND, per germline (reference sequence). This CDR3 region has 13 residues. Deletions cut 5 bases from V and 3 bases from J, with 8 bases between. The clonotype was recovered from a young woman in good health and CMV-seropositive. The sequenced sample consisted of PBMCs. V gene TRBV19 combines with J gene TRBJ1-5; D unresolved. The CDR3 DNA reads TGTGCCAGTAGTGTGGCAGTCAATCAGCCCCAGCATTTT. Translated: CASSVAVNQPQHF.